These 29 T cell receptor beta chains originate from one sample sequenced in a study of vaccination and CD4 T cells after COVID-19. Cultured CD4+ T cell DNA underwent sequencing with the Oncomine TCR Beta short-read assay. TCRdb re-derived calls from the PCR reads in MiXCR, one entry per CDR3 protein. The sample records 17,000 or so distinct CDR3 sequences, approximately 45% being singletons. Indicated treatment: roughly 11-day PBMC culture with coronavirus spike peptide pools or control peptides (ViraFEST assay). No antigen is known for these receptors. The input for sequencing was CD4+ T cells from blood, cultured in vitro, taken before SARS-CoV-2 vaccination. The receptors originated from a human donor who had recovered from COVID-19.

The chain is built from TRBV12-3 or TRBV12-4 and TRBJ1-2; no clear D. CDR3 size: 13 residues. V was pared by 5 bases and J by 4 bases, with 11 bases between. CDR3 amino acids: CASSLQPSYGYTF. The CDR3 DNA reads TGTGCCAGCAGTCTACAGCCCTCCTATGGCTACACCTTC.

This clonotype has only a few counts. The chain employs TRBV27 and TRBJ2-1; tentatively, D is TRBD1 or TRBD2 (5 bases each). The length of the CDR3 is 14 residues. Germline V gene data show CDR1 as MNHEY and CDR2 as SMNVEV (reference sequence). The V end lost 2 bases, the J end lost 8 bases, and 13 bases lay between the germline ends. The chain's CDR3 is CASSLTGPGDEQFF. For the CDR3, the DNA is TGTGCCAGCAGTTTAACGGGACCCGGCGATGAGCAGTTCTTC.

The chain recombines TRBV19 with TRBJ2-7; 9 bases are a match to TRBD2. This CDR3 spans 15 amino acids. J gave up 3 bases and V 4 bases, and 7 bases lay outside the gene matches. Germline lookup yields CDR1 LNHDA and CDR2 SQIVND (reference sequence). The CDR3 loop reads CASSRTTSGIYEQYF. The DNA of the CDR3 is TGTGCCAGTAGTAGGACGACTAGCGGAATCTACGAGCAGTACTTC.

The gene calls are TRBV6-1 and TRBJ2-7; TRBD1 is a possible D gene (6 bases). The CDR3 is 12 amino acids. The V gene lost 6 bases and the J gene lost 9 bases, with 15 bases spanning the gap. Germline V gene sequence: CDR1 MNHNS, CDR2 SASEGT. The DNA of the CDR3 is TGTGCCAGCAGCCAGGGGCTAGCTGTGCAGTACTTC. Translating gives CASSQGLAVQYF.

J is TRBJ1-6 and V is TRBV6-2 or TRBV6-3; D unresolved. Germline CDR1 and CDR2: MNHEY and SVGEGT. The length of the CDR3 is 14 residues. Trimming stripped 2 bases from V and 7 bases from J, with 9 bases between. DNA for the CDR3: TGTGCCAGCAGTTACGGGGTAGGGAATTCACCCCTCCACTTT. Amino acid sequence: CASSYGVGNSPLHF.

The sample holds a few counts of this clonotype. The chain employs TRBV7-9 and TRBJ1-5, with D uncertain. Germline lookup yields CDR1 SEHNR and CDR2 FQNEAQ (reference sequence). The CDR3 is 12 amino acids. With 1 base removed from V and 3 bases from J, the gap between germline ends came to 1 base. The CDR3 region has the DNA TGTGCCAGCAGCTTAGACAATCAGCCCCAGCATTTT. Translating it yields CASSLDNQPQHF.

V usage is TRBV2 and J usage is TRBJ1-5; 10 nucleotides line up with TRBD1. There are 15 residues in the CDR3. Trimming at V came to 5 bases and at J to 3 bases, leaving 4 bases not matched to a gene. In germline, CDR1 is SNHLY, CDR2 FYNNEI. The CDR3 reads CASSRDRGNNQPQHF. The CDR3, as DNA: TGTGCCAGCAGTCGGGACAGGGGTAACAATCAGCCCCAGCATTTT.

The J gene is TRBJ1-1, the V gene TRBV6-1; D is uncertain. CDR1 MNHNS and CDR2 SASEGT come from the germline V gene. The CDR3 totals 14 residues. Trimming left V 6 bases short and J 4 bases short, with 15 bases between. The CDR3 DNA follows: TGTGCCAGCAGGGATTCGGGGATGGTCACTGAAGCTTTCTTT. It specifies CASRDSGMVTEAFF.

The rearrangement uses TRBV7-2 and TRBJ1-1; no clear D. The germline CDR1 and CDR2 sequences are SGHTA and FQGNSA. The CDR3 covers 12 residues. V was trimmed by 5 bases and J by 4 bases, leaving 8 bases between them. Here the CDR3 DNA reads TGTGCCAGCAGCCGCCAAAGCACTGAAGCTTTCTTT. Protein: CASSRQSTEAFF.

This chain joins TRBV7-2 and TRBJ1-1; D not certain. There are 14 residues in the CDR3. V was pared by 1 base and J by 1 base, with 7 bases between. The germline CDR1 and CDR2 sequences are SGHTA and FQGNSA. The CDR3 DNA reads as TGTGCCAGCAGCTTAGGACACCAGAACACTGAAGCTTTCTTT. Translating it yields CASSLGHQNTEAFF.

The chain joins TRBV6-1 to TRBJ2-1; TRBD2 agrees at 14 bases. CDR1 is MNHNS, CDR2 SASEGT, per germline. The CDR3 is 14 amino acids. Trimming cost V 6 bases and J 7 bases; bases outside gene matches: 2. CDR3 sequence reads: CASRGTSGGNEQFF. CDR3 bases: TGTGCCAGCAGGGGGACTAGCGGGGGAAATGAGCAGTTCTTC.

The sample holds a few counts of this clonotype. The rearrangement joins TRBV27 to TRBJ1-6, with a possible D match to TRBD1 (6 bases). This CDR3 has 14 residues. V lost 6 bases and J lost 9, with 15 bases in between. Looked up from germline, CDR1 is MNHEY and CDR2 is SMNVEV (reference sequence). The CDR3, as DNA: TGTGCCAGCAGGGAGGGGGGCCAGGCTTCACCCCTCCACTTT. It translates to CASREGGQASPLHF.

A few counts support this clonotype. The chain couples TRBV7-2 to TRBJ2-2; D ambiguous. Germline values: CDR1 SGHTA, CDR2 FQGNSA. This CDR3 has 11 amino acids. Trimming removed 5 bases from V and 7 bases from J, with 5 bases in between. CDR3: CASSPLGELFF. CDR3 nucleotide sequence: TGTGCCAGCAGCCCCCTCGGGGAGCTGTTTTTT.

This clonotype was recorded a few times. This chain links TRBV28 with TRBJ2-1, with D unclear. Germline CDR1 and CDR2: MDHEN and SYDVKM. The CDR3 contains 16 residues. V lost 7 bases and J 5 bases, leaving 21 bases between the germline ends. The CDR3 reads CASTPSTQERNNEQFF. Written as DNA, the CDR3 is TGTGCCAGCACCCCTTCTACCCAAGAGAGAAACAATGAGCAGTTCTTC.

The V call is TRBV24-1, the J call TRBJ2-7, with TRBD1 matching 7 bases. The CDR3 runs 15 residues. Germline CDR1 reads KGHDR; CDR2 reads SFDVKD. Trimming at V came to 2 bases and at J to 6 bases, leaving 9 bases not matched to a gene. CDR3: CATSDSGTEGPEQYF. The CDR3 DNA follows: TGTGCCACCAGTGATTCCGGGACAGAGGGACCCGAGCAGTACTTC.

The chain combines TRBV20-1 with TRBJ2-1; D perhaps matches TRBD2 (5 bases). Germline values: CDR1 DFQATT, CDR2 SNEGSKA (reference sequence). Deletions cut 6 bases from V and 0 bases from J, with 15 bases between. This CDR3 region has 15 residues. The CDR3 DNA reads TGCAGTGCCCCGCCCCTCGGGATCTCCTACAATGAGCAGTTCTTC. Protein: CSAPPLGISYNEQFF.

The chain links TRBV15 to TRBJ2-5, with D perhaps TRBD1 (6 bases). Looked up from germline, CDR1 is LNHNV and CDR2 is YYDKDF (reference sequence). V lost 6 bases, J lost 5 bases, and 16 bases lay in between. This CDR3 is built from 14 residues. Here the CDR3 reads CATSPTGFGETQYF. The CDR3 bases are TGTGCCACCAGTCCGACAGGATTCGGGGAGACCCAGTACTTC.

In this sample, this clonotype turned up a few times. V gene TRBV7-8 combines with J gene TRBJ1-2, with a tentative D call TRBD1 (6 bases). Germline loops: CDR1 SGHVS, CDR2 FQNEAQ. There are 15 residues in the CDR3. V lost 0 bases and J 6 bases, leaving 14 bases between the germline ends. The CDR3 nucleotides read TGTGCCAGCAGCTTAGCTGCGGGGGCAGGCCATGGCTACACCTTC. Amino acids: CASSLAAGAGHGYTF.

The rearrangement links TRBV7-9 to TRBJ1-2, with 10 bases aligning to TRBD1. Germline CDR1 is SEHNR and CDR2 is FQNEAQ (reference sequence). This CDR3 spans 17 amino acids. The V gene end was trimmed by 4 bases and the J gene end by 4 bases; junction bases not matched to a gene: 12. The CDR3 here is CASSSTGTGDSFYGYTF. The CDR3 nucleotides read TGTGCCAGCAGCTCCACCGGGACAGGGGACTCCTTCTATGGCTACACCTTC.

The chain couples TRBV25-1 to TRBJ2-1; D is perhaps TRBD1 or TRBD2 (6 bases each). With 6 bases removed from V and 9 bases from J, the gap between germline ends came to 12 bases. The germline V gene encodes CDR1 MGHDK and CDR2 SYGVNS. The CDR3 length is 12 residues. The CDR3 bases are TGTGCCAGCAGGGAAGGGGGGAGTGAGCAGTTCTTC. Its protein is CASREGGSEQFF.

The chain joins TRBV29-1 to TRBJ1-2; no definite D call. V was pared by 2 bases and J by 7 bases, with 17 bases between. This CDR3 contains 14 residues. CDR1 SQVTM and CDR2 ANQGSEA come from the germline V gene. CDR3 nucleotides: TGCAGCGTTGAATCGGGAGCGGGATCGGTTGGCTACACCTTC. Protein: CSVESGAGSVGYTF.

This chain connects TRBV10-3 to TRBJ1-2, with a tentative D call TRBD1 (6 bases). Between the trimmed V and J ends, which lost 3 bases and 8 bases, there was a span of 13 bases. The CDR3 loop spans 13 amino acids. Germline V gene lookup returns CDR1 ENHRY and CDR2 SYGVKD. The DNA of the CDR3 is TGTGCCATCAGTGAATACAGGGATGGAGGCTACACCTTC. It encodes CAISEYRDGGYTF.

The chain joins TRBV10-1 to TRBJ1-2; D ambiguous. Germline V gene sequence: CDR1 WNHNN, CDR2 SYGVQD (reference sequence). Trimming pared 4 bases from V and 2 bases from J, leaving 8 bases between. The CDR3 contains 13 residues. CDR3 residues: CASSVSQNYGYTF. Here the CDR3 DNA reads TGCGCCAGCAGTGTCAGCCAAAACTATGGCTACACCTTC.

The V and J genes are TRBV6-1 and TRBJ2-1; D possibly corresponds to TRBD1 (6 bases). The CDR3 length is 17 residues. The germline CDR1 and CDR2 sequences are MNHNS and SASEGT. V lost 1 base and J lost 2, with 15 bases in between. The CDR3 here is CASSEDPRGHTYNEQFF. CDR3 nucleotide sequence: TGTGCCAGCAGTGAAGACCCCAGGGGACATACCTACAATGAGCAGTTCTTC.

V and J are TRBV6-1 and TRBJ1-3, with D possibly TRBD1 on 5 matching bases. Per germline, CDR1 MNHNS and CDR2 SASEGT. V lost 6 bases to trimming and J lost 2 bases, with 14 bases between them. CDR3 length: 15 amino acids. The CDR3: CASSPIGTAGNTIYF. Here the CDR3 DNA reads TGTGCCAGCAGCCCTATCGGGACGGCTGGAAACACCATATATTTT.

The chain joins TRBV6-2 or TRBV6-3 to TRBJ2-7; 12 bases are shared with TRBD1. CDR3 length: 15 residues. V was clipped by 6 bases and J by 2 bases; unmatched bases: 5. CDR1 is MNHEY, CDR2 SVGEGT, per germline. The DNA of the CDR3 is TGTGCCAGCAGCTTCGGGACAGGGGGCCCCTACGAGCAGTACTTC. Translation gives CASSFGTGGPYEQYF.

The chain links TRBV6-1 to TRBJ1-2; D might be TRBD1 (5 bases). The CDR3 extends over 14 amino acids. Trimming left V 0 bases short and J 5 bases short, with 10 bases between. Germline V gives CDR1 MNHNS, CDR2 SASEGT. CDR3 residues: CASSEAGDPYGYTF. CDR3 sequence (DNA): TGTGCCAGCAGTGAAGCCGGGGACCCATATGGCTACACCTTC.

This clonotype has a handful of counts. The V call is TRBV19, the J call TRBJ2-7, with D hard to call. CDR3 size: 13 residues. With 5 bases removed from V and 1 base from J, the gap between germline ends came to 9 bases. Germline V gene data show CDR1 as LNHDA and CDR2 as SQIVND (reference sequence). The CDR3 spells CASSLQVSYEQYF. CDR3 in DNA: TGTGCCAGTAGTCTTCAGGTTTCCTACGAGCAGTACTTC.

This sequence joins TRBV15 and TRBJ1-1; no reliable D call. Germline loops: CDR1 LNHNV, CDR2 YYDKDF (reference sequence). This CDR3 contains 16 residues. Trimming stripped 1 base from V and 4 bases from J, with 16 bases between. This chain's CDR3 is CATSRGVGRVGTEAFF. CDR3 nucleotides: TGTGCCACCAGCAGAGGTGTTGGGCGGGTGGGCACTGAAGCTTTCTTT.